The next 8 T cell receptor beta chains were all read from a single sample in a study of T cell repertoires in cytomegalovirus infection (dated by TCRdb to about 2019). For these TCRs, the target antigens are not known. In light of the paper, this sample's treatment or condition label describes: in vitro stimulation with specific CMV peptide epitopes to enrich CMV-specific T cells. The instrument was an Illumina HiSeq 1500. TCRdb reran the public reads through fastp at Q25 and MiXCR, keeping productive beta chains. Each entry merges the rows of one CDR3 protein and shows their most common DNA and genes. The sample includes 640,000 or so distinct CDR3 sequences, with around a third observed a single time. The biggest ten clones account for approximately 18% of the sample. Sequenced material: cultured PBMCs, taken from culture after CMV antigen stimulation. These receptors were taken from a human donor in good health (CMV status not recorded). Some clones in this sample may be carry-over from other donors' samples.

The chain couples TRBV10-3 to TRBJ2-7, with D tentatively TRBD2 (5 bases). The CDR3 covers 14 residues. Trimming took 2 bases from V and 2 from J, leaving 10 bases between them. The germline CDR1 and CDR2 sequences are ENHRY and SYGVKD. The DNA for the CDR3 is TGTGCCATCAGTGAGGCCCGAGGGACCTACGAGCAGTACTTC. This sequence encodes CAISEARGTYEQYF.

The genes are TRBV25-1 and TRBJ2-3, with TRBD2 matching 11 bases. V was clipped by 4 bases and J by 4 bases; unmatched bases: 7. Germline CDR1 and CDR2: MGHDK and SYGVNS. The CDR3 is made up of 16 amino acids. The CDR3 sequence is CASSAPHSGRADTQYF. DNA for the CDR3: TGTGCCAGCAGTGCCCCGCATAGCGGGAGGGCAGATACGCAGTATTTT.

CDR3 amino acids: CASSYIAGEGNEQFF. The DNA for the CDR3 is TGTGCCAGCAGTTACATAGCGGGAGAGGGTAATGAGCAGTTCTTC. The chain is built from TRBV6-5 and TRBJ2-1; TRBD2 agrees at 9 bases. V was clipped by 2 bases and J by 7 bases; unmatched bases: 6. The germline gives CDR1 MNHEY, CDR2 SVGAGI. CDR3 length equals 15 residues.

This clonotype was recorded many times. This chain links TRBV7-8 with TRBJ1-1; 8 bases are shared with TRBD1. The CDR3 has 15 amino acids. CDR1 is SGHVS, CDR2 FQNEAQ, per germline. Trimming at V came to 2 bases and at J to 8 bases, leaving 10 bases not matched to a gene. Written as DNA, the CDR3 is TGTGCCAGCAGCTTAAGGCCGGTCAGGGGGCGCGAAGCTTTCTTT. Translating gives CASSLRPVRGREAFF.

This clonotype was observed a handful of times. The chain couples TRBV7-2 to TRBJ2-1; 13 bases map to TRBD2. Trimming cost V 5 bases and J 8 bases; bases outside gene matches: 12. Germline V gives CDR1 SGHTA, CDR2 FQGNSA. This CDR3 spans 17 amino acids. The DNA of the CDR3 is TGTGCCAGCAGCCCGTACAGCGGACTAGCGGGGGAAGATGAGCAGTTCTTC. The encoded protein is CASSPYSGLAGEDEQFF.

This clonotype was seen more than once but under ten times. The rearrangement links TRBV12-3 or TRBV12-4 to TRBJ1-5, with D perhaps matching TRBD1 (5 bases). Trimming stripped 7 bases from V and 4 bases from J, with 11 bases between. The CDR3 has 13 residues. The CDR3 region is CASTLDSNQPQHF. CDR3 nucleotides: TGTGCCAGCACCCTCGACAGTAATCAGCCCCAGCATTTT.

In its sample, this clonotype was seen many times. The J gene is TRBJ2-2, the V gene TRBV7-8; D is possibly TRBD2 (5 bases). CDR1 is SGHVS and CDR2 is FQNEAQ in the germline V gene. The CDR3 extends over 17 amino acids. V was trimmed by 0 bases and J by 8 bases, leaving 19 bases between them. For the CDR3, the DNA is TGTGCCAGCAGCTTAGCGTTCCCGGGGTTGTCCTTGGGGGAGCTGTTTTTT. This gives the protein CASSLAFPGLSLGELFF.

The chain links TRBV24-1 to TRBJ2-1; 8 bases fit TRBD2. Germline CDR1 and CDR2: KGHDR and SFDVKD. The ends lost 5 bases at V and 7 bases at J; junction bases unmatched: 9. This CDR3 contains 15 residues. The CDR3 region is CATSAQGLGPNEQFF. In nucleotides, the CDR3 is TGTGCCACCAGTGCACAGGGACTAGGCCCTAATGAGCAGTTCTTC.